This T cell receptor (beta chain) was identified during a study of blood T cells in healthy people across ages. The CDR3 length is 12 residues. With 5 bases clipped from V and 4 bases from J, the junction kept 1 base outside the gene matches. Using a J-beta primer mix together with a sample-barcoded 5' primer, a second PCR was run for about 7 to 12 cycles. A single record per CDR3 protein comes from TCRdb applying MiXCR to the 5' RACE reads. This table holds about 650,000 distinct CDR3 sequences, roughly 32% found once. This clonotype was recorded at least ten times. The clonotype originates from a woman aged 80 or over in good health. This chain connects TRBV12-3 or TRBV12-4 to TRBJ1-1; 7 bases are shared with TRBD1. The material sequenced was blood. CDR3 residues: CASSTGVTEAFF. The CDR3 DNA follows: TGTGCCAGCAGTACAGGGGTCACTGAAGCTTTCTTT.